This T cell receptor (beta chain) was obtained from a study of T cell responses to AZD1222 COVID-19 vaccine. The study, taken as a whole, reports: Only after the peak T cell response were repertoires sampled.

For this clone: Its antigen is unknown.

The repertoire was sequenced with immunoSEQ multiplex PCR; TCRdb's copy has only in-frame clones and lacks some. The sample holds about 180,000 clones; more than 80% are singletons and the top ten take around 2.6%. The trim removed 5 bases at V and 2 bases at J, leaving 4 bases unmatched. This CDR3 is 15 amino acids long. Per the germline V gene, CDR1 is SGHVS and CDR2 is FQNEAQ. The TCR originated in an adult in good health. This chain connects TRBV7-8 to TRBJ1-5; 9 bases line up with TRBD1. The material sequenced was peripheral blood, taken on day 0 of AZD1222 vaccination. The CDR3 DNA sequence: TGTGCCAGCAGCCCTCGGACAGGGGGCAATCAGCCCCAGCATTTT. Protein sequence: CASSPRTGGNQPQHF.